A single sample is the source of the 19 T cell receptor beta chains below, sequenced in a study of regulatory T cells in long-lasting Graves disease. Assembly of TCR beta libraries relied on iRepertoire HTBI primers together with Arm-PCR of CDR3 regions. TCRdb reanalysed the multiplex PCR reads using MiXCR and keeps one entry per CDR3 protein. The sample includes approximately 690,000 distinct CDR3 sequences, about 32% seen only once; the top ten take roughly 41%. Time point described: persistent/refractory GD, antithyroid drugs over 5 years with positive TRAb. PBMC-extracted RNA yielded the TCR library. Sequencing was performed on peripheral blood mononuclear cells (PBMCs), taken when the disease was refractory, from a patient treated with antithyroid drugs. Receptors were obtained from a female donor with Graves disease.

This rearrangement joins TRBV10-1 to TRBJ1-3, with D perhaps TRBD1 (6 bases). CDR3 length: 15 amino acids. In germline, CDR1 is WNHNN, CDR2 SYGVQD (reference sequence). Deletions cut 3 bases from V and 2 bases from J, with 11 bases between. As DNA, the CDR3 is TGCGCCAGCAGTGATTCCGGGGGCCCTGGAAACACCATATATTTT. It is translated as CASSDSGGPGNTIYF.

At least ten counts were recorded for this clonotype. The V call is TRBV11-2, the J call TRBJ2-5; 8 bases align to TRBD2. Trimming at V came to 7 bases and at J to 5 bases, leaving 15 bases not matched to a gene. Germline V CDR1 and CDR2: SGHAT, FQNNGV. The CDR3 contains 16 residues. CDR3 residues: CASTNSRASGWETQYF. CDR3 in DNA: TGTGCCAGCACAAACTCCCGGGCTAGCGGGTGGGAGACCCAGTACTTC.

This clonotype was observed many times. The chain employs TRBV12-3 or TRBV12-4 and TRBJ2-7; D possibly corresponds to TRBD2 (6 bases). The ends were cut back, 3 bases at V and 6 bases at J, with 9 bases in the middle. The CDR3 consists of 12 residues. In DNA, the CDR3 is TGTGCCAGCAGTTTGGAGGGTGGCGAGCAGTACTTC. Translated: CASSLEGGEQYF.

This clonotype has a handful of counts. The chain employs TRBV19 and TRBJ1-1, with D hard to call. Per germline, CDR1 LNHDA and CDR2 SQIVND (reference sequence). The CDR3 loop spans 14 amino acids. V was pared by 5 bases and J by 0 bases, with 10 bases between. CDR3 region: CASSLTNMNTEAFF. In nucleotides, the CDR3 is TGTGCCAGTAGTCTTACGAACATGAACACTGAAGCTTTCTTT.

This clonotype was observed a handful of times. This chain links TRBV2 with TRBJ1-1; 8 bases match TRBD1. Germline V gives CDR1 SNHLY, CDR2 FYNNEI. The V segment lost 4 bases and the J segment 11 bases; nucleotides outside the gene matches: 18. The length of the CDR3 is 16 residues. The CDR3 reads CASSGGRTGISGVAFF. The DNA of the CDR3 is TGTGCCAGCAGTGGGGGGAGGACAGGGATCTCGGGAGTCGCTTTCTTT.

The V and J genes are TRBV6-2 or TRBV6-3 and TRBJ1-5; D ambiguous. CDR3 length: 18 amino acids. V was pared by 3 bases and J by 6 bases, with 24 bases between. Germline lookup yields CDR1 MNHEY and CDR2 SVGEGT. The CDR3 region is CASSYTSSGPFRVQPQHF. The CDR3 DNA reads as TGTGCCAGCAGTTATACCTCTTCTGGGCCTTTCCGTGTTCAGCCCCAGCATTTT.

The DNA of the CDR3 is TGTGCCAGTGCCCGCGGGAGGGCGGTACAGGAGACCCAGTACTTC. Translation: CASARGRAVQETQYF. V usage is TRBV19 and J usage is TRBJ2-5, with 9 positions matching TRBD2. J was trimmed by 5 bases and V by 8 bases; bases with no gene match: 12. CDR3 length: 15 amino acids. The V gene's germline CDR1 is LNHDA and CDR2 SQIVND (reference sequence).

The sample holds many counts of this clonotype. This sequence joins TRBV27 and TRBJ1-2, with 8 bases matching TRBD1. The V segment lost 3 bases and the J segment 8 bases; nucleotides outside the gene matches: 8. CDR1 MNHEY and CDR2 SMNVEV come from the germline V gene (reference sequence). This CDR3 region has 14 residues. CDR3 in amino acids: CASSLRQGATGYTF. The CDR3 DNA follows: TGTGCCAGCAGTTTGCGGCAGGGGGCGACGGGCTACACCTTC.

This clonotype was detected a few times. V usage is TRBV11-2 and J usage is TRBJ2-3; TRBD2 aligns across 14 bases. After removal of 5 bases from V and 4 bases from J, the junction contained 8 bases not matched to a gene. This CDR3 is built from 17 residues. The germline V gene encodes CDR1 SGHAT and CDR2 FQNNGV. The CDR3 loop reads CASSLGTSGSVADTQYF. The CDR3 DNA follows: TGTGCCAGCAGCCTGGGGACTAGCGGGAGTGTGGCAGATACGCAGTATTTT.

This rearrangement joins TRBV30 to TRBJ1-1; maybe TRBD1 (5 bases). CDR3 length: 15 residues. CDR1 is GTSNPN, CDR2 SVGIG, per germline (reference sequence). The CDR3 nucleotides are TGTAGTCTTTGGTCAGGGAAGTTTGTGAACACTGAAGCTTTCTTT. This translates into CSLWSGKFVNTEAFF.

Many counts were recorded for this clonotype. CDR3 nucleotides: TGTGCCAGCAGTAATGGACGGATGAACACTGAAGCTTTCTTT. It codes for CASSNGRMNTEAFF. V gene TRBV28 combines with J gene TRBJ1-1, with D unresolved. The CDR3 totals 14 residues. The V and J ends lost 5 bases and 0 bases respectively, with 10 bases between them. The germline gives CDR1 MDHEN, CDR2 SYDVKM.

This clonotype was counted between two and nine times. This chain connects TRBV6-1 to TRBJ2-5; D is possibly TRBD2 (5 bases). The CDR3 is 15 amino acids. V dropped 8 bases and J dropped 3 bases, with 19 bases sitting between them. Germline-derived CDR1 and CDR2 are MNHNS and SASEGT. CDR3 sequence reads: CASARAGSPKETQYF. CDR3 bases: TGTGCCAGCGCGAGGGCCGGATCTCCTAAAGAGACCCAGTACTTC.

This clonotype was detected a few times. This sequence joins TRBV5-1 and TRBJ1-1, with TRBD1 matching 7 bases. The length of the CDR3 is 15 residues. Unmatched junction bases numbered 9, after V lost 3 bases and J lost 4 bases. CDR1 and CDR2 from the germline V gene are SGHRS and YFSETQ. The CDR3 is CASSSISGGSTEAFF. CDR3 nucleotide sequence: TGCGCCAGCAGCTCGATCTCAGGGGGATCCACTGAAGCTTTCTTT.

Ten or more counts support this clonotype. The CDR3 region has the DNA TGCGCCAGCTCCTCGCTCGGGCGGAGTAACGAGCAGTACTTC. It is translated as CASSSLGRSNEQYF. This rearrangement joins TRBV10-1 to TRBJ2-7, with D unresolved. Germline CDR1 and CDR2: WNHNN and SYGVQD (reference sequence). V lost 8 bases to trimming and J lost 5 bases, with 19 bases between them. This CDR3 spans 14 amino acids.

The CDR3 is CASSPTGILGTEAFF. Here the CDR3 DNA reads TGTGCCAGCAGCCCGACAGGGATTTTGGGCACTGAAGCTTTCTTT. The chain carries TRBV11-2 and TRBJ1-1, with TRBD1 matching over 7 bases. This CDR3 has 15 residues. With 5 bases clipped from V and 4 bases from J, the junction kept 10 bases outside the gene matches. CDR1 is SGHAT, CDR2 FQNNGV, per germline.

This sequence joins TRBV28 and TRBJ1-4; tentative D call: TRBD1 (5 bases). CDR3 size: 14 residues. Trimming stripped 6 bases from V and 7 bases from J, with 15 bases between. Germline V gene data show CDR1 as MDHEN and CDR2 as SYDVKM. CDR3 protein: CASRPRDWLEKLFF. The CDR3, as DNA: TGTGCCAGCAGACCCCGGGACTGGCTTGAAAAACTGTTTTTT.

This clonotype was seen repeatedly, ten times or more. J is TRBJ1-2 and V is TRBV6-5, with a tentative D call TRBD1 (5 bases). The germline CDR1 and CDR2 sequences are MNHEY and SVGAGI. Deletions cut 0 bases from V and 7 bases from J, with 15 bases between. The CDR3 runs 15 residues. For the CDR3, the DNA is TGTGCCAGCAGTTACTCCGCAGGGCCGCCCCGTGGCTACACCTTC. Protein product: CASSYSAGPPRGYTF.

This clonotype was observed at least ten times. The genes are TRBV20-1 and TRBJ1-1; no firm D call. This CDR3 is built from 13 residues. Germline V CDR1 and CDR2: DFQATT, SNEGSKA (reference sequence). Trimming cost V 6 bases and J 4 bases, with 15 bases left between them. CDR3 coding DNA: TGCAGTGCAACCCGGATCGGTGGCACTGAAGCTTTCTTT. Protein: CSATRIGGTEAFF.

This sequence joins TRBV6-1 and TRBJ1-1, with 8 bases matching TRBD1. The germline V gene encodes CDR1 MNHNS and CDR2 SASEGT. V lost 6 bases to trimming and J lost 6 bases; unmatched junction nucleotides: 6. This CDR3 is built from 13 residues. CDR3 region: CASSLRGLSEAFF. Written as DNA, the CDR3 is TGTGCCAGCAGCCTCAGGGGGCTTTCTGAAGCTTTCTTT.